Listed below are T cell receptor beta chains from one sample, sequenced in a study of T cells after yellow fever vaccination. Each CDR3 protein is one row after TCRdb ran MiXCR on the 5' RACE reads. The repertoire holds 550,000 or so distinct CDR3 sequences, 19% seen once, with about 13% in the top ten. The source was PBMCs, collected 15 days after the yellow fever booster vaccination. These TCRs come from a man aged 30 to 45 who received the YFV17D yellow fever vaccine. Each CDR3 is given with its conserved first and last residue. A D gene is named only where the DNA matches it firmly. Size tells how often a clone was seen (once, few, many) or the class of an expanded clone, and some rows leave it out.

D	V	size	J	length	CDR3	DNA
NA	TRBV6-1	NA	TRBJ2-2	14	CASMVGNPTGELFF	TGTGCCAGCATGGTGGGGAACCCCACCGGGGAGCTGTTTTTT
NA	TRBV29-1	NA	TRBJ2-1	13	CSGKTGLYNEQFF	TGCAGCGGAAAAACAGGACTCTACAATGAGCAGTTCTTC
NA	TRBV21-1	few	TRBJ1-5	16	CASIRQGTLGNQPQHF	TGTGCCAGCATAAGACAGGGTACACTTGGCAATCAGCCCCAGCATTTT
TRBD2	TRBV29-1	NA	TRBJ2-1	12	CSVEAGVNEQFF	TGCAGCGTTGAGGCGGGAGTGAATGAGCAGTTCTTC
NA	TRBV20-1	NA	TRBJ2-3	14	CSARRGLLTDTQYF	TGCAGTGCTAGGCGAGGACTTCTTACAGATACGCAGTATTTT
NA	TRBV20-1	NA	TRBJ2-7	15	CSALDSSGKVREQYF	TGCAGTGCGTTAGACAGCTCAGGGAAGGTTAGGGAGCAGTACTTC
NA	TRBV5-1	NA	TRBJ2-7	15	CASSSTGGPRDEQYF	TGCGCCAGCAGCTCAACAGGCGGTCCGAGGGACGAGCAGTACTTC
TRBD1	TRBV12-3/TRBV12-4	NA	TRBJ1-2	14	CASSFGAGGNGYTF	TGTGCCAGCAGTTTTGGGGCAGGGGGCAATGGCTACACCTTC
NA	TRBV24-1	NA	TRBJ2-3	15	CASIDLAGTSDTQYF	TGTGCCTCCATAGACCTGGCGGGAACCTCAGATACGCAGTATTTT
NA	TRBV6-5	NA	TRBJ2-3	19	CASSYGGYRGPRSTDTQYF	TGTGCCAGCAGTTACGGAGGGTACCGGGGCCCCAGGTCCACAGATACGCAGTATTTT
NA	TRBV5-1	NA	TRBJ2-5	12	CASSPEQETQYF	TGCGCCAGCAGCCCCGAACAAGAGACCCAGTACTTC
NA	TRBV20-1	few	TRBJ2-1	15	CSARDIRTLYNEQFF	TGCAGTGCTAGAGATATTCGGACTTTGTACAATGAGCAGTTCTTC
TRBD1	TRBV7-9	NA	TRBJ2-7	14	CASSLGQGSSVQYF	TGTGCCAGCAGCTTGGGACAGGGGAGTTCGGTGCAGTACTTC
NA	TRBV6-2/TRBV6-3	NA	TRBJ2-1	13	CASSYLTPGEQFF	TGTGCCAGCAGTTACTTAACCCCGGGTGAGCAGTTCTTC
NA	TRBV9	NA	TRBJ2-1	16	CASSAPASGWDNEQFF	TGTGCCAGCTCCGCACCGGCCTCCGGGTGGGACAATGAGCAGTTCTTC
NA	TRBV10-3	NA	TRBJ2-7	15	CAIRGGGTATYEQYF	TGTGCCATCAGGGGTGGGGGAACCGCCACCTACGAGCAGTACTTC
TRBD2	TRBV4-2	many	TRBJ2-7	16	CASSQDLSTSGYEQYF	TGTGCCAGCAGCCAAGACCTCTCCACTAGCGGTTACGAGCAGTACTTC
TRBD1	TRBV5-1	NA	TRBJ2-2	16	CASSLEWTGRTGELFF	TGCGCCAGCAGCTTGGAATGGACAGGGAGGACCGGGGAGCTGTTTTTT
NA	TRBV6-2/TRBV6-3	few	TRBJ2-3	12	CASSRDVVTQYF	TGTGCCAGCAGCAGGGACGTAGTTACGCAGTATTTT
TRBD2	TRBV10-3	few	TRBJ2-7	13	CAMRGTGGGEQYF	TGTGCCATGCGGGGGACTGGTGGAGGCGAGCAGTACTTC
NA	TRBV20-1	NA	TRBJ2-5	15	CSARDGQGGGETQYF	TGCAGTGCTAGAGATGGGCAGGGAGGGGGAGAGACCCAGTACTTC
NA	TRBV5-1	few	TRBJ2-1	15	CASSLGFGGYNEQFF	TGCGCCAGCAGCTTGGGTTTCGGCGGATACAATGAGCAGTTCTTC
NA	TRBV6-2/TRBV6-3	NA	TRBJ2-7	14	CASSYSGTVSEQYF	TGTGCCAGCAGTTACTCGGGAACAGTAAGCGAGCAGTACTTC
TRBD2	TRBV9	few	TRBJ2-1	15	CASSTSGHSYNEQFF	TGTGCCAGCAGTACTAGCGGCCACTCCTACAATGAGCAGTTCTTC
NA	TRBV7-2	few	TRBJ2-3	15	CASSFDPGSTDTQYF	TGTGCCAGCAGCTTCGACCCCGGAAGCACAGATACGCAGTATTTT
TRBD1	TRBV18	NA	TRBJ2-7	16	CASSPWTGKGQVEQYF	TGTGCCAGCTCACCTTGGACAGGGAAGGGGCAAGTAGAGCAGTACTTC
TRBD1	TRBV24-1	many	TRBJ2-3	15	CATSATGAATDTQYF	TGTGCCACCAGTGCTACAGGGGCTGCTACAGATACGCAGTATTTT
NA	TRBV5-1	NA	TRBJ2-3	14	CASSPMMQPDTQYF	TGCGCCAGCAGCCCCATGATGCAGCCAGATACGCAGTATTTT
NA	TRBV23-1	NA	TRBJ2-1	19	CASSPQFKFLPKRHNEQFF	TGCGCCAGCAGTCCTCAATTCAAGTTCCTCCCGAAGAGGCACAATGAGCAGTTCTTC
NA	TRBV20-1	few	TRBJ2-1	14	CSAPTAISYNEQFF	TGCAGTGCTCCGACGGCTATTTCCTACAATGAGCAGTTCTTC
TRBD2	TRBV19	NA	TRBJ2-7	13	CASLGLESYEQYF	TGTGCCAGCCTTGGACTAGAGTCCTACGAGCAGTACTTC
TRBD1	TRBV10-3	few	TRBJ1-1	16	CAIASGRDRGKTEAFF	TGTGCCATCGCAAGCGGGCGGGACAGGGGGAAAACTGAAGCTTTCTTT
TRBD1	TRBV5-1	NA	TRBJ2-2	14	CASSRQGDTGELFF	TGCGCCAGCAGCCGACAGGGCGACACCGGGGAGCTGTTTTTT
NA	TRBV7-8	NA	TRBJ2-7	16	CASSLPRDGATIEQYF	TGTGCCAGCAGCTTACCTCGGGACGGTGCTACGATAGAGCAGTACTTC
NA	TRBV12-3/TRBV12-4	NA	TRBJ2-3	12	CASSGDFSPQYF	TGTGCCAGCAGTGGGGACTTCTCCCCGCAGTATTTT
TRBD2	TRBV20-1	NA	TRBJ2-1	15	CSARRTSGSLGEQFF	TGCAGTGCTAGACGAACTAGCGGGAGTCTTGGTGAGCAGTTCTTC
TRBD1	TRBV4-1	few	TRBJ1-1	16	CASSHVGGVKNTEAFF	TGCGCCAGCAGCCATGTAGGGGGCGTGAAGAACACTGAAGCTTTCTTT
NA	TRBV15	few	TRBJ2-7	15	CATSGGGQVVNEQYF	TGTGCCACCAGCGGCGGTGGGCAGGTCGTCAACGAGCAGTACTTC
NA	TRBV5-4	NA	TRBJ2-2	14	CASSPSGARRELFF	TGTGCCAGCAGCCCCTCGGGGGCGCGAAGGGAGCTGTTTTTT
TRBD2	TRBV5-1	many	TRBJ2-5	15	CASSKTSGRAETQYF	TGCGCCAGCAGCAAAACTAGCGGGAGGGCCGAGACCCAGTACTTC